This T cell receptor (beta chain) emerged from a study of T cells after yellow fever vaccination (dated by TCRdb to about 2019). Background on the whole study: The SMART-Seq v4 Ultra Low Input RNA kit was used to prepare libraries from fractions with low cell numbers. Two healthy male donors, one aged 18 to 30 and one aged 30 to 39 years, were included in the cohort. Bulk TCR alpha and beta repertoires were sequenced longitudinally to track T-cell clones before and after primary and booster YFV17D yellow fever vaccination. Blood was drawn at multiple timepoints before and after primary and secondary immunization, with bulk PBMC replicates and cell subsets isolated.

Trimming costs V 0 bases and J 9 bases, and their ends lie 12 bases apart. CDR1 and CDR2, looked up from the germline V gene, are LGHNA and YSLEER. From the cysteine up to the phenylalanine, the CDR3 has a length of 14 residues. The only DNA kept is the CDR3, 42 bases in frame from the first base. TCR cDNA was made using 5'RACE template switching, a step that added a universal primer site and unique molecular identifiers. Priming for cDNA synthesis came from both the TCR alpha and TCR beta constant segments. Library amplification involved two PCR steps, and the second step added sample barcodes and sequencing adapters. Sequencing of the libraries was done on either Illumina HiSeq 2500 (2x100 bp) or NovaSeq (2x150 bp). The authors processed their data as follows. Demultiplexing of reads and collapsing into UMI consensus sequences were performed with MIGEC, and V(D)J alignment was carried out with MiXCR. Vaccine-responding clonotypes were identified with edgeR using replicate PBMC samples, with FDR below 0.01 and a log2 fold change above 5 up to day 15 being required. Bulk clonotypes were assigned CD4 or CD8 identity according to which sequenced CD4 or CD8 repertoire held them at higher abundance. TCRdb reprocessing: public reads trimmed at Q25 with fastp, clones called with MiXCR, in-frame beta chains kept. Duplicate CDR3 protein sequences are folded into a single record with the most common DNA and genes. These V and J calls originate from TCRdb's pipeline instead of the authors' own analysis. The sample yields some 550,000 distinct CDR3 sequences; roughly a fifth were counted once. Roughly an eighth of the sample lies in the top ten.

Points the paper makes about the study in general: Compared with the primary T-cell response, the secondary T-cell response was weaker but faster, peaking on day 5 rather than day 15. Only a couple of donors were included in the study, so the extent to which the findings can be generalized is limited. Most clones expanded after primary vaccination (approximately 97% of CD4 and 88% of CD8) were re-detected after the booster, suggesting that broad memory maintenance occurred. A small fraction of clonotypes appeared in both the CD4 and CD8 compartments, likely as a result of convergent recombination. Computational filtering was needed because FACS-sorted repertoires could contain abundant contaminating clonotypes from the bulk population.

This clonotype was counted only a few times. This receptor's antigen is unknown. The input lacks base qualities; no much larger clone sits a single base away. Taken with the paper, the label for treatment or condition translates to: live attenuated yellow fever vaccine strain. At each blood-draw timepoint, two biological replicates of bulk PBMCs were obtained. PBMCs were isolated from peripheral blood using a standard Ficoll-Paque protocol. RNA was extracted with TriZol from bulk PBMCs, CD4 and CD8 fractions, and dextramer-positive and dextramer-negative fractions. This receptor was identified in a man aged 25-45 years who received the YFV17D yellow fever vaccine. This sample comprised PBMCs, obtained 15 days after the yellow fever booster vaccination. The rearranged chain carries TRBV4-3 and TRBJ2-1; matching of 5 bases hints at TRBD2 as the D gene. Here is the DNA: TGCGCCAGCAGCCAAGAGCTAGCCGGTTTTGAGCAGTTCTTC. It encodes CASSQELAGFEQFF.